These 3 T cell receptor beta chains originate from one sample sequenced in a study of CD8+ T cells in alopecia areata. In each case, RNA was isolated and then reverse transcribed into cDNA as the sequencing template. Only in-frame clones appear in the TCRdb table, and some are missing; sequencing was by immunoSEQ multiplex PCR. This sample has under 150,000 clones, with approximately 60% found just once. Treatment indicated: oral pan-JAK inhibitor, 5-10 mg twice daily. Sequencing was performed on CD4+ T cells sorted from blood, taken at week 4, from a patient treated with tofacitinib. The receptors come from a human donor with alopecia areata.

DNA for the CDR3: TGTGCCAGCTCACCAGGGATGGGACAGCCCCAGCATTTT. Protein product: CASSPGMGQPQHF. The gene calls are TRBV18 and TRBJ1-5, with D unresolved. Germline assignment: CDR1 KGHSH and CDR2 LQKENI. The length of the CDR3 is 13 residues. The V end was cut by 2 bases, the J end by 7 bases, with 9 bases between.

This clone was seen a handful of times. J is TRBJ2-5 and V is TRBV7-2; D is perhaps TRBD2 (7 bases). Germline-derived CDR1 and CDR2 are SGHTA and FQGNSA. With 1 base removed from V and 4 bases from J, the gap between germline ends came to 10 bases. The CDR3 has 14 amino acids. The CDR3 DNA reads TGTGCCAGCAGCTTAGGAGGGGGGGCAGAGACCCAGTACTTC. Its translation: CASSLGGGAETQYF.

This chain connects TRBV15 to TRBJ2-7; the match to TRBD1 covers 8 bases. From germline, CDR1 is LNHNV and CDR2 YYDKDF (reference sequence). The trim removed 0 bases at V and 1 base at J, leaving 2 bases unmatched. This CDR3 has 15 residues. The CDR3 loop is CATSREGQGSYEQYF. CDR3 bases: TGTGCCACCAGCAGAGAAGGACAGGGATCCTACGAGCAGTACTTC.